What follows are 21 T cell receptor beta chains derived from one specimen sequenced in a study of shared clonotypes between healthy human individuals. Produced via immunoSEQ multiplex PCR; TCRdb's table is partial and in-frame only. Of some 680,000 clones listed, 55% to 85% are singletons. Sequenced sample: memory CD4+ T cells sorted from blood. Sample subset: CD45RA-negative fraction. The receptors were sampled from a woman aged 25 to 39 in good health.

This clone showed up just a few times. The CDR3 protein is CSVKDSGENQPQHF. The CDR3 DNA follows: TGCAGCGTTAAGGATTCCGGGGAAAATCAGCCCCAGCATTTT. The chain uses TRBV29-1 and TRBJ1-5; D gene ambiguous. This CDR3 spans 14 amino acids. V lost 5 bases and J lost 4, with 15 bases in between. Germline assignment: CDR1 SQVTM and CDR2 ANQGSEA.

This clone was seen more than once but under ten times. The rearrangement links TRBV5-4 to TRBJ2-4; perhaps D is TRBD1 or TRBD2 (6 bases each). The V end was cut by 4 bases, the J end by 1 base, with 15 bases between. The CDR3 is 16 residues long. Per germline, CDR1 SGHNT and CDR2 YYREEE (reference sequence). The CDR3 DNA is TGTGCCAGCAGCCTGTCCGGGGGCATCGCCAAAAACATTCAGTACTTC. This gives the protein CASSLSGGIAKNIQYF.

This chain joins TRBV21-1 and TRBJ2-2. TRBV21-1 is flagged as a pseudogene. This CDR3 has 13 amino acids. The CDR3 nucleotides are TGTACGTGGGGGGCGTCGAACACCGGGGAGCTGTTTTTT. Protein sequence: CTWGASNTGELFF.

The rearrangement uses TRBV12-5 and TRBJ1-1; TRBD1 might be the D (5 bases). CDR3 size: 15 residues. Germline CDR1 is LGHNT and CDR2 is FRNRAP. With 2 bases removed from V and 4 bases from J, the gap between germline ends came to 14 bases. CDR3 DNA sequence: TGTGCTAGTGGTTTGTTCGGGGGAGGTGGCACTGAAGCTTTCTTT. This sequence encodes CASGLFGGGGTEAFF. Using reference TRBV12-5 and TRBJ1-1 for the parts outside the CDR3, the full variable domain is DARVTQTPRHKVTEMGQEVTMRCQPILGHNTVFWYRQTMMQGLELLAYFRNRAPLDDSGMPKDRFSAEMPDATLATLKIQPSEPRDSAVYFCASGLFGGGGTEAFFGQGTRLTVV.

This sequence joins TRBV6-1 and TRBJ1-5; D gene unclear. Trimming took 11 bases from V and 5 from J, leaving 16 bases between them. The CDR3 has 13 residues. Germline CDR1 MNHNS, CDR2 SASEGT. This CDR3 is CAGTVVRDQPQHF. CDR3 coding DNA: TGTGCCGGCACGGTGGTTCGGGATCAGCCCCAGCATTTT.

This clone was observed at least ten times. The J gene is TRBJ2-7, the V gene TRBV7-8; a weak D match, TRBD2 (7 bases). With 4 bases removed from V and 3 bases from J, the gap between germline ends came to 19 bases. Germline values: CDR1 SGHVS, CDR2 FQNEAQ. The CDR3 spans 16 residues. The CDR3 coding sequence is TGTGCCAGCAGCTCCAGGGGCGGGGGCCAAGGCTACGAGCAGTACTTC. It yields the protein CASSSRGGGQGYEQYF.

This chain connects TRBV9 to TRBJ2-2; 7 bases match TRBD2. Losses at the gene ends were 4 bases for V and 9 bases for J; bases not matched to a gene: 15. The CDR3 covers 16 residues. Germline V lookup: CDR1 SGDLS, CDR2 YYNGEE. The CDR3 DNA is TGTGCCAGCAGCTTCGGACTAGATGGTGTGTCCCGGGAGCTGTTTTTT. Its protein is CASSFGLDGVSRELFF.

In the case of this clone: This same CDR3 is encoded by further DNA sequences in the sample. The chain has TRBV2 and TRBJ1-5; a possible D gene is TRBD1 (6 bases). The germline gives CDR1 SNHLY, CDR2 FYNNEI. The V gene lost 5 bases and the J gene lost 6 bases, with 8 bases spanning the gap. The CDR3 length is 12 residues. The DNA for the CDR3 is TGTGCCAGCAGTATCAGGGGTCAGCCCCAGCATTTT. Translating it yields CASSIRGQPQHF.

CDR3 region: CASSFAGLASYGYTF. The DNA of the CDR3 is TGTGCCAGCAGTTTTGCCGGCCTAGCTAGCTATGGCTACACCTTC. This sequence joins TRBV28 and TRBJ1-2, with D unresolved. Germline V gene sequence: CDR1 MDHEN, CDR2 SYDVKM. Trimming shortened V by 3 bases and J by 4 bases, and 15 bases separated the two germline ends. CDR3 length: 15 amino acids.

This clone was seen just once. The gene calls are TRBV27 and TRBJ2-7; TRBD1 aligns across 8 bases. Unmatched junction bases numbered 12, after V lost 6 bases and J lost 2 bases. From germline, CDR1 is MNHEY and CDR2 SMNVEV (reference sequence). The CDR3 runs 16 residues. The CDR3 nucleotides are TGTGCCAGCAGCCGCCTCTCCGGGACAGGCGCCTACGAGCAGTACTTC. Translating gives CASSRLSGTGAYEQYF.

This clone has a count of ten or more. J is TRBJ2-7 and V is TRBV5-1; no definite D call. CDR3 length equals 11 residues. The V gene's germline CDR1 is SGHRS and CDR2 YFSETQ. Trimming removed 6 bases from V and 3 bases from J, with 7 bases in between. The CDR3, as DNA: TGCGCCAGCACAGGCGTCTACGAGCAGTACTTC. This translates into CASTGVYEQYF.

V and J are TRBV6-5 and TRBJ1-2; D not certain. V dropped 7 bases and J dropped 4 bases, with 16 bases sitting between them. The CDR3 spans 14 residues. Looked up from germline, CDR1 is MNHEY and CDR2 is SVGAGI. For the CDR3, the DNA is TGTGCCAGCACCACACGACGGGAAACCTATGGCTACACCTTC. It yields the protein CASTTRRETYGYTF.

The chain carries TRBV11-2 and TRBJ2-1; D unclear. Germline V gives CDR1 SGHAT, CDR2 FQNNGV. The CDR3 covers 13 residues. Trimming left V 4 bases short and J 6 bases short, with 10 bases between. CDR3 loop: CASSSGHLNEQFF. DNA for the CDR3: TGTGCCAGCAGCTCGGGTCATCTCAATGAGCAGTTCTTC.

The J gene is TRBJ1-6, the V gene TRBV6-5; no reliable D call. V dropped 4 bases and J dropped 4 bases, with 2 bases sitting between them. CDR1 is MNHEY, CDR2 SVGAGI, per germline. The CDR3 runs to 12 residues. CDR3: CASSSYNSPLHF. The CDR3 bases are TGTGCCAGCAGTTCGTATAATTCACCCCTCCACTTT.

This clone was seen once. V is TRBV28 and J is TRBJ1-5; D not resolved. In germline, CDR1 is MDHEN, CDR2 SYDVKM. V was clipped by 6 bases and J by 4 bases, with 10 bases between them. CDR3 length equals 13 residues. DNA for the CDR3: TGTGCCAGCAGCATAGACGGGAATCAGCCCCAGCATTTT. The encoded protein is CASSIDGNQPQHF.

With respect to this clone: Given a far larger clone just one base away, this is likely a sequencing read error. The chain links TRBV19 to TRBJ1-1; D unresolved. The CDR3 runs to 13 residues. The germline V gene encodes CDR1 LNHDA and CDR2 SQIVND (reference sequence). V was shortened by 7 bases and J by 2 bases, with 11 bases between the two germline ends. This CDR3 reads CASKSFINTEAFF. CDR3 nucleotide sequence: TGTGCCAGTAAGTCTTTCATAAACACTGAAGCTTTCTTT.

The rearrangement links TRBV6-5 to TRBJ1-5; tentative D call: TRBD1 (6 bases). CDR1 is MNHEY, CDR2 SVGAGI, per germline. This CDR3 spans 15 amino acids. V was cut by 6 bases and J by 1 base, with 13 bases left in between. The CDR3 coding sequence is TGTGCCAGCAGGGGCGGGGGCGCAAGCAATCAGCCCCAGCATTTT. It codes for CASRGGGASNQPQHF.

The chain links TRBV6-1 to TRBJ2-3, with 9 positions matching TRBD2. V lost 4 bases, J lost 10 bases, and 6 bases stayed unmatched. This CDR3 is built from 13 residues. CDR1 and CDR2 (germline): MNHNS, SASEGT. As DNA, the CDR3 is TGTGCCAGCAGTGGCATAGCTAGCGGGGCGCAGTATTTT. This translates into CASSGIASGAQYF.

This rearrangement joins TRBV4-2 to TRBJ2-5; unclear D gene. Trimming took off 1 base at V and 2 bases at J, with 5 bases between the two ends. Germline CDR1 reads LGHNA; CDR2 reads YNFKEQ. The CDR3 consists of 13 residues. The CDR3 protein is CASSQVEQETQYF. The CDR3 DNA follows: TGTGCCAGCAGCCAAGTAGAGCAAGAGACCCAGTACTTC.

This chain links TRBV28 with TRBJ1-4; unclear D gene. Germline lookup yields CDR1 MDHEN and CDR2 SYDVKM. V lost 7 bases and J lost 5, with 8 bases in between. The CDR3 has 12 residues. This CDR3 reads CASTQRNEKLFF. The CDR3 coding sequence is TGTGCCAGCACCCAGAGGAATGAAAAACTGTTTTTT.

CDR3 residues: CSAEGPGAGNTIYF. CDR3 sequence (DNA): TGCAGCGCCGAAGGACCCGGGGCGGGAAACACCATATATTTT. The chain combines TRBV29-1 with TRBJ1-3; a weak D match, TRBD1 (5 bases). The CDR3 runs 14 residues. In germline, CDR1 is SQVTM, CDR2 ANQGSEA. The V gene lost 7 bases and the J gene lost 4 bases, with 17 bases spanning the gap.